Reported below is one T cell receptor (beta chain). Its matching antigen is unknown. These data originate in a study of T cells in Graves' hyperthyroidism and ophthalmopathy. Study-wide results and caveats: Classification by a 13 V-J model distinguished ophthalmopathy from stable hyperthyroidism.

The CDR3 is 18 amino acids. CDR1 SGHDN and CDR2 FVKESK come from the germline V gene. Trimming removed 0 bases at V and 2 bases at J, with 20 bases between. Together with thyroid ultrasound, orbital computed tomography, serum thyroxine and TRAb, clinical symptoms were used for diagnoses. RNA transcripts served as the template for amplifying TCR beta CDR3 regions. The HTBI primer set was used in a first-round RT-PCR of the TCR CDR3. TCRdb recomputed calls from the multiplex PCR reads with MiXCR, one row per CDR3 protein. In the table there are 250,000 to 300,000 distinct CDR3 sequences, approximately 18% of which are singletons.

The rearrangement uses TRBV14 and TRBJ2-7; D call uncertain. The sequence came from a man over 45 with Graves' ophthalmopathy. Sequenced sample: blood. CDR3 protein: CASSQDPDDIFLPYEQYF. The CDR3 DNA is TGTGCCAGCAGCCAAGACCCCGACGACATTTTTTTACCCTACGAGCAGTACTTC.